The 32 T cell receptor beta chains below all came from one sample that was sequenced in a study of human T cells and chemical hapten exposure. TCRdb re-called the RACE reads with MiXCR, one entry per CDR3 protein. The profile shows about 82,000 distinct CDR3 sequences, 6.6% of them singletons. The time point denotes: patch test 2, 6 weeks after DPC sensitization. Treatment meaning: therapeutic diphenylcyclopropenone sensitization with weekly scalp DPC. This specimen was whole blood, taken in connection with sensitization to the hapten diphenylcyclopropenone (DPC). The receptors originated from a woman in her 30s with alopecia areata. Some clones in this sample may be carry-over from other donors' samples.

Here the CDR3 reads CASMTGQLNTEAFF. CDR3 bases: TGTGCCAGCATGACGGGACAGTTGAACACTGAAGCTTTCTTT. The V and J genes are TRBV7-2 and TRBJ1-1; 7 positions agree with TRBD1. This CDR3 spans 14 amino acids. Germline V gene lookup returns CDR1 SGHTA and CDR2 FQGNSA. V was clipped by 7 bases and J by 0 bases; unmatched bases: 5.

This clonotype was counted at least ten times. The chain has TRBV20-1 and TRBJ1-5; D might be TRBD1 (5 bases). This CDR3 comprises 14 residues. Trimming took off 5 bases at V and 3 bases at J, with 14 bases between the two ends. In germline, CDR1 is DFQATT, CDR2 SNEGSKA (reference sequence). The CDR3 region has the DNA TGCAGTGCTGGGGCCGGAAGGGACAATCAGCCCCAGCATTTT. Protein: CSAGAGRDNQPQHF.

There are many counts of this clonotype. CDR3 protein: CASSLLSGGTNYGYTF. The CDR3 region has the DNA TGTGCCAGCAGTTTACTCTCAGGGGGGACTAACTATGGCTACACCTTC. V gene TRBV28 combines with J gene TRBJ1-2, with 7 bases matching TRBD1. Germline V gene lookup returns CDR1 MDHEN and CDR2 SYDVKM. The J segment lost 0 bases and the V segment lost 2 bases, leaving 6 bases of the junction unmatched. The CDR3 has 16 residues.

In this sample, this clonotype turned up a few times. The CDR3 DNA follows: TGTGCCAGAGCGGACAGGGGGCGCCAGGGACTAGCGGGGGCCCCTCGGGACAATGAGCAGTTCTTC. The encoded protein is CARADRGRQGLAGAPRDNEQFF. V and J are TRBV19 and TRBJ2-1; TRBD2 agrees at 14 bases. Germline trimming cut 9 bases from V and 5 bases from J; bases unmatched to any gene: 27. The germline V gene has CDR1 LNHDA and CDR2 SQIVND (reference sequence). CDR3 length equals 22 residues. The full variable domain, rest sourced from reference TRBV19 and TRBJ2-1, is DGGITQSPKYLFRKEGQNVTLSCEQNLNHDAMYWYRQDPGQGLRLIYYSQIVNDFQKGDIAEGYSVSREKKESFPLTVTSAQKNPTAFYLCARADRGRQGLAGAPRDNEQFFGPGTRLTVL.

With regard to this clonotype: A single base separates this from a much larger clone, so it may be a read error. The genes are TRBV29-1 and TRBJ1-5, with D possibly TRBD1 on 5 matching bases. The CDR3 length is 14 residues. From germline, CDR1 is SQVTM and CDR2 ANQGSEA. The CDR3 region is CSVLSTDSNKPQHF. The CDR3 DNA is TGCAGCGTGCTTTCGACAGATAGCAATAAGCCCCAGCATTTT. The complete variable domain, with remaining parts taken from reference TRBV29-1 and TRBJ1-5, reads SAVISQKPSRDICQRGTSLTIQCQVDSQVTMMFWYRQQPGQSLTLIATANQGSEATYESGFVIDKFPISRPNLTFSTLTVSNMSPEDSSIYLCSVLSTDSNKPQHFGDGTRLSIL.

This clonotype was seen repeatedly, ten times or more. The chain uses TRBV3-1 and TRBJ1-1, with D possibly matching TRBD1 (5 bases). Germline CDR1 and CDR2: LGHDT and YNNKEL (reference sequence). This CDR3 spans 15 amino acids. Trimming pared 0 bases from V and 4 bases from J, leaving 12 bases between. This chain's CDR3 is CASSQDQGRGTEAFF. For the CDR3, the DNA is TGTGCCAGCAGCCAAGATCAGGGCCGAGGCACTGAAGCTTTCTTT. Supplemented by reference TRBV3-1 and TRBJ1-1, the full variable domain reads DTAVSQTPKYLVTQMGNDKSIKCEQNLGHDTMYWYKQDSKKFLKIMFSYNNKELIINETVPNRFSPKSPDKAHLNLHINSLELGDSAVYFCASSQDQGRGTEAFFGQGTRLTVV.

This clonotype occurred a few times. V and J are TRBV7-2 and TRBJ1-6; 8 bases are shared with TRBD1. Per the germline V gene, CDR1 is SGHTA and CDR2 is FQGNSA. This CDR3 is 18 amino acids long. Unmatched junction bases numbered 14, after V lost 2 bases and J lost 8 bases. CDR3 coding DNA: TGTGCCAGCAGCTTACGGGGGGCCAGGACAGGGTATTATTCACCCCTCCACTTT. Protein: CASSLRGARTGYYSPLHF. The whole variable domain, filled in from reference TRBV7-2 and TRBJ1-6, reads GAGVSQSPSNKVTEKGKDVELRCDPISGHTALYWYRQSLGQGLEFLIYFQGNSAPDKSGLPSDRFSAERTGGSVSTLTIQRTQQEDSAVYLCASSLRGARTGYYSPLHFGNGTRLTVT.

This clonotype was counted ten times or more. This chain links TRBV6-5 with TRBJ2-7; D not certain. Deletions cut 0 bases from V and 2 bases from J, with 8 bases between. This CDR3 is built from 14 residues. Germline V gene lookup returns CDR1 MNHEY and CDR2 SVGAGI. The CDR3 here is CASSYSPQTYEQYF. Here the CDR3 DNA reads TGTGCCAGCAGTTACTCGCCGCAAACCTACGAGCAGTACTTC.

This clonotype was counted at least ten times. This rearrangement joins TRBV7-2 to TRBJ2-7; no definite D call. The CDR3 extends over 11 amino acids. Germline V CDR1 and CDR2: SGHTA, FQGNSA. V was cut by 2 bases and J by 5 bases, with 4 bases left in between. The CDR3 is CASSLTDEQYF. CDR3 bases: TGTGCCAGCAGCTTAACAGACGAGCAGTACTTC.

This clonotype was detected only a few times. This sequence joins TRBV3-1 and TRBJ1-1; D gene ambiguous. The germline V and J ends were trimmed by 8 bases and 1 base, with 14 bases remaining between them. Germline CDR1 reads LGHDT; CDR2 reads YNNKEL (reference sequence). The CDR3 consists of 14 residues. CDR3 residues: CASGRNLPNTEAFF. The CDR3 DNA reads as TGTGCCAGCGGTCGGAACCTACCGAACACTGAAGCTTTCTTT.

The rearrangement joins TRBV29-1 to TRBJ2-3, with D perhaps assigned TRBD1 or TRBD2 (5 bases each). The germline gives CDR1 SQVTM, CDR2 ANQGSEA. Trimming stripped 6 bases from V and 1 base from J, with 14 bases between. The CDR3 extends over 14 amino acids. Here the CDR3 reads CSVLRDLGTDTQYF. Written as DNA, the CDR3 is TGCAGCGTCCTCAGGGACCTCGGCACAGATACGCAGTATTTT.

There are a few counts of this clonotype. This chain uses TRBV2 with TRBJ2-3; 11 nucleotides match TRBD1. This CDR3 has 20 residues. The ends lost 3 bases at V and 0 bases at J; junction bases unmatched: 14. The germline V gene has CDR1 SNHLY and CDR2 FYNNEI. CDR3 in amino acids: CASSDPGQGATTGSTDTQYF. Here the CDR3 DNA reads TGTGCCAGCAGTGACCCCGGACAGGGGGCAACGACGGGGAGCACAGATACGCAGTATTTT.

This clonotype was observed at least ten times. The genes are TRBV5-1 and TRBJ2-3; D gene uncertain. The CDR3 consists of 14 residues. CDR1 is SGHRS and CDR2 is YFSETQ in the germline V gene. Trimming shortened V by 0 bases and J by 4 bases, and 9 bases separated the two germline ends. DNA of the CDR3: TGCGCCAGCAGCTTGGACCAGGTATCAGATACGCAGTATTTT. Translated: CASSLDQVSDTQYF. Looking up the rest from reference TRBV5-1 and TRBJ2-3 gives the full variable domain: KAGVTQTPRYLIKTRGQQVTLSCSPISGHRSVSWYQQTPGQGLQFLFEYFSETQRNKGNFPGRFSGRQFSNSRSEMNVSTLELGDSALYLCASSLDQVSDTQYFGPGTRLTVL.

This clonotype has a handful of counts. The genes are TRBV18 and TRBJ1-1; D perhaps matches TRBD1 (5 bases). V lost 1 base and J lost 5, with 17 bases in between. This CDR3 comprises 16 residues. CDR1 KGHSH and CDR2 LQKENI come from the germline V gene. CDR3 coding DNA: TGTGCCAGCTCACCACGGGAAAGGGGCGCAGGGACTGAAGCTTTCTTT. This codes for CASSPRERGAGTEAFF. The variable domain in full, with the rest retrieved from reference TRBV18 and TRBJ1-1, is NAGVMQNPRHLVRRRGQEARLRCSPMKGHSHVYWYRQLPEEGLKFMVYLQKENIIDESGMPKERFSAEFPKEGPSILRIQQVVRGDSAAYFCASSPRERGAGTEAFFGQGTRLTVV.

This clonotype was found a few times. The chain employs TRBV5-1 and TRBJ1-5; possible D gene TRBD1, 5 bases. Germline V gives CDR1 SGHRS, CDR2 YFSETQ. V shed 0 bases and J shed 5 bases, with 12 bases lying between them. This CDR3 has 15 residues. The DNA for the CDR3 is TGCGCCAGCAGCTTGGCCGTAGGGACGGATCAGCCCCAGCATTTT. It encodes CASSLAVGTDQPQHF.

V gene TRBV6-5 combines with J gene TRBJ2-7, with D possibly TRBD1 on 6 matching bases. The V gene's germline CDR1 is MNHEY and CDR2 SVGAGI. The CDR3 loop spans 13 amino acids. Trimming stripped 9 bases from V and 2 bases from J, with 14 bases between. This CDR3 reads CASSTGYTYEQYF. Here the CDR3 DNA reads TGTGCCAGTTCGACAGGTTATACCTACGAGCAGTACTTC.

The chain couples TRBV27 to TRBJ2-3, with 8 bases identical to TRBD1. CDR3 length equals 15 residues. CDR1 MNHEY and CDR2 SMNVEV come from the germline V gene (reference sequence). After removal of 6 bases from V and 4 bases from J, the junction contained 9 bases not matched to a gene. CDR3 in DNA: TGTGCCAGCAGCCCCCAAACAGGGGGGTCAGATACGCAGTATTTT. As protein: CASSPQTGGSDTQYF.

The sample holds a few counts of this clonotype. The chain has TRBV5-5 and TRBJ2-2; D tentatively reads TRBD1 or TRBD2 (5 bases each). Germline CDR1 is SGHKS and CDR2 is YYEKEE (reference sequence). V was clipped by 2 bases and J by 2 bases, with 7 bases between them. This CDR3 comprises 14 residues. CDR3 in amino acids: CASSFGGNTGELFF. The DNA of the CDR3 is TGTGCCAGCAGCTTTGGGGGAAACACCGGGGAGCTGTTTTTT. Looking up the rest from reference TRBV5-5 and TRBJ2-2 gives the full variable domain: DAGVTQSPTHLIKTRGQQVTLRCSPISGHKSVSWYQQVLGQGPQFIFQYYEKEERGRGNFPDRFSARQFPNYSSELNVNALLLGDSALYLCASSFGGNTGELFFGEGSRLTVL.

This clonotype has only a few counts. CDR3 in DNA: TGTGCCTGGAGTGTAAGGCGGAATGGAAACACCATATATTTT. Its translation: CAWSVRRNGNTIYF. V and J are TRBV30 and TRBJ1-3; D not certain. V lost 0 bases and J 3 bases, leaving 9 bases between the germline ends. Germline V gene lookup returns CDR1 GTSNPN and CDR2 SVGIG (reference sequence). CDR3 length: 14 residues.

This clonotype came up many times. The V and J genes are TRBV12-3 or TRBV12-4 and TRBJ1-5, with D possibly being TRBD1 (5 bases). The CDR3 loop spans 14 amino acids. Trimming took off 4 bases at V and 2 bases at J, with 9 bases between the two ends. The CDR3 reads CASSWSTGNQPQHF. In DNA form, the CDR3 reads TGTGCCAGCAGTTGGTCGACAGGCAATCAGCCCCAGCATTTT.

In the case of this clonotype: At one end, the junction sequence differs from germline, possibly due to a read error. CDR3 in amino acids: CASSRLPIAGGLSGANVLNF. Written as DNA, the CDR3 is TGTGCCAGCAGCCGGCTCCCTATAGCGGGGGGCCTCTCTGGGGCCAACGTCCTGAATTTC. V and J are TRBV3-1 and TRBJ2-6; 10 bases map to TRBD2. The germline V gene encodes CDR1 LGHDT and CDR2 YNNKEL (reference sequence). The CDR3 contains 20 residues.

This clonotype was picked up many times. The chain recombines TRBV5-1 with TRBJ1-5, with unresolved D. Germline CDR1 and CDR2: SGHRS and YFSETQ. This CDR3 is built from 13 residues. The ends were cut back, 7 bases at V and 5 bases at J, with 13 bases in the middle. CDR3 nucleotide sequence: TGCGCCAGCTCGGTTGGTTTTGATCAGCCCCAGCATTTT. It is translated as CASSVGFDQPQHF.

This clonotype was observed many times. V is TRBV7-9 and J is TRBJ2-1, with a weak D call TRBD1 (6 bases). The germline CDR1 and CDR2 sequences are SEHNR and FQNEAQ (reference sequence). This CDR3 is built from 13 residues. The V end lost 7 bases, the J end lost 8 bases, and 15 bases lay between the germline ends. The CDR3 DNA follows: TGTGCCAGCACCCTGAACAGGGTGGATGAGCAGTTCTTC. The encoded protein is CASTLNRVDEQFF.

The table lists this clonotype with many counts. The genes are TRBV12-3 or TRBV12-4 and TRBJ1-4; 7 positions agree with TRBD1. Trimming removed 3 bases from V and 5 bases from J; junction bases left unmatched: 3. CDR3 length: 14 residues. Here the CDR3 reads CASSLQGVNEKLFF. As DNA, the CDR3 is TGTGCCAGCAGTTTGCAGGGGGTAAATGAAAAACTGTTTTTT.

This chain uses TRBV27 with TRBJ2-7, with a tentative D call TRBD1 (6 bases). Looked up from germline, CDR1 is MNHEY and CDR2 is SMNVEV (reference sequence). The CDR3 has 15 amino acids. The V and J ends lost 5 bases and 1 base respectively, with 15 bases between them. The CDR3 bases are TGTGCCAGCAGTCCCGACGACAGGTTTTCCTACGAGCAGTACTTC. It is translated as CASSPDDRFSYEQYF.

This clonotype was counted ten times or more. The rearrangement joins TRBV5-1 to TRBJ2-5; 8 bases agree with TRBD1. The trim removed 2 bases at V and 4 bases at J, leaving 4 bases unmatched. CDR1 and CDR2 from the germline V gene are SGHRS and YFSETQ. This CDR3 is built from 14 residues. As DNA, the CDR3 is TGCGCCAGCAGCTTTGGACAGGGAAGAGAGACCCAGTACTTC. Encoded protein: CASSFGQGRETQYF.

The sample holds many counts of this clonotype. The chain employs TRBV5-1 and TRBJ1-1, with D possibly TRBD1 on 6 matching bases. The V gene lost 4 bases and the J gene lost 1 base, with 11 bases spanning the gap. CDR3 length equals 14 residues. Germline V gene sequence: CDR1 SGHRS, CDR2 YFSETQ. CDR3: CASSPGHQNTEAFF. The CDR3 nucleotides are TGCGCCAGCAGCCCGGGACACCAGAACACTGAAGCTTTCTTT.

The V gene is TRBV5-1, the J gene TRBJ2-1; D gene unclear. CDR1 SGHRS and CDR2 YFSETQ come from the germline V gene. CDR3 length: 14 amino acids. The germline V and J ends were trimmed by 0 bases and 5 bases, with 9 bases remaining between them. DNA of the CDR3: TGCGCCAGCAGCTTGGGGGCCCCTCACAATGAGCAGTTCTTC. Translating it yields CASSLGAPHNEQFF.

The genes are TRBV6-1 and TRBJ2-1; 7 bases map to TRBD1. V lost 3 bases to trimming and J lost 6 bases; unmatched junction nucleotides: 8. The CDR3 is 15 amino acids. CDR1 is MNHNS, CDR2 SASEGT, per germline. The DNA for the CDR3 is TGTGCCAGCAGTGATCTTGGGACAGCTCTCAATGAGCAGTTCTTC. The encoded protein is CASSDLGTALNEQFF.

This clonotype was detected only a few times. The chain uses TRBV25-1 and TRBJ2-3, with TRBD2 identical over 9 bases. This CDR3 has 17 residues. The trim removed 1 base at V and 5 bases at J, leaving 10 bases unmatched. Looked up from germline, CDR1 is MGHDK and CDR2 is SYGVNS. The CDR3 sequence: CASSESPAGGREDTQYF. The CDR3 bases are TGTGCCAGCAGTGAATCCCCCGCGGGGGGGCGGGAAGATACGCAGTATTTT.

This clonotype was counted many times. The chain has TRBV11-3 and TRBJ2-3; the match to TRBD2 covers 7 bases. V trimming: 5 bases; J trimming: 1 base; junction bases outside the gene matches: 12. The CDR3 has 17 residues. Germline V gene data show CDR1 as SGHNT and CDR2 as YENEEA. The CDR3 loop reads CASSNTGGIVGTDTQYF. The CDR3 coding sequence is TGTGCCAGCAGCAATACCGGGGGGATTGTCGGCACAGATACGCAGTATTTT.

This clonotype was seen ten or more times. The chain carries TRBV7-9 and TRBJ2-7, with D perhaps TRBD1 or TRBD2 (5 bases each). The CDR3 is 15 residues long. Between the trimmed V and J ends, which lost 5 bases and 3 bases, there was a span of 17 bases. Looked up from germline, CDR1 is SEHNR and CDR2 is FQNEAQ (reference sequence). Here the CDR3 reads CASSPGRLTFYEQYF. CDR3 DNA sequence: TGTGCCAGCAGCCCGGGACGGCTTACTTTCTACGAGCAGTACTTC.